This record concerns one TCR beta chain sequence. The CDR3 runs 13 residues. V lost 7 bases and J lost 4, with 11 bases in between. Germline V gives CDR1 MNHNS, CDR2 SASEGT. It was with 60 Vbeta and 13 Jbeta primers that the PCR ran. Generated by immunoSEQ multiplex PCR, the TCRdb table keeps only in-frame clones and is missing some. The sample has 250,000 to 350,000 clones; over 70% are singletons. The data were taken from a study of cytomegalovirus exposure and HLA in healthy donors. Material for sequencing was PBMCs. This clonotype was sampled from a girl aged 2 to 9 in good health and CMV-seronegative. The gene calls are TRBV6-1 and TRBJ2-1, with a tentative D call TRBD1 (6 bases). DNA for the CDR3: TGTGCCAGCAACGACAGGATTTACAATGAGCAGTTCTTC. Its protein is CASNDRIYNEQFF.